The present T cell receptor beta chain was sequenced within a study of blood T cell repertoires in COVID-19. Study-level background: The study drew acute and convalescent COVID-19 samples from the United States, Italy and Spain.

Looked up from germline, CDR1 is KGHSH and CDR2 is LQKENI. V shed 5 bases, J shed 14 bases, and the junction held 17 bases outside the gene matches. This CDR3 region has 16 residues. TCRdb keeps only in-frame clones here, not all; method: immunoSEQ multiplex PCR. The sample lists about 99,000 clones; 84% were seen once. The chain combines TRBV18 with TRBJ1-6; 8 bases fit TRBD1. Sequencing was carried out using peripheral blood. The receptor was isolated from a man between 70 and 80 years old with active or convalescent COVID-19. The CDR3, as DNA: TGTGCCAGCTCAACGGACAGGGCAACGTGGGGGCGATCCCTCCACTTT. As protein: CASSTDRATWGRSLHF. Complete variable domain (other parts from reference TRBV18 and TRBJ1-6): NAGVMQNPRHLVRRRGQEARLRCSPMKGHSHVYWYRQLPEEGLKFMVYLQKENIIDESGMPKERFSAEFPKEGPSILRIQQVVRGDSAAYFCASSTDRATWGRSLHFGNGTRLTVT.